One and the same sample provided the 19 T cell receptor beta chains below, sequenced in a study of T cells in tuberculosis. Data came from immunoSEQ multiplex PCR; TCRdb stores just in-frame clones and leaves some out. The sample carries roughly 32,000 clones, around 95% recorded once. Sequences were obtained from PBMCs. The receptor set was obtained from a donor under 30 with latent tuberculosis or without tuberculosis infection.

The gene calls are TRBV4-2 and TRBJ2-2; 9 bases match TRBD1. CDR1 LGHNA and CDR2 YNFKEQ come from the germline V gene. V dropped 3 bases and J dropped 7; count of bases not matched to a gene: 12. This CDR3 has 17 residues. Here the CDR3 reads CASSHRSTGGFSGELFF. CDR3 nucleotides: TGTGCCAGCAGCCACAGATCGACAGGGGGTTTTAGCGGGGAGCTGTTTTTT.

This chain's CDR3 is CASSLARGLAGGQETQYF. Here the CDR3 DNA reads TGTGCCAGCAGCTTAGCGAGAGGGCTAGCGGGGGGCCAAGAGACCCAGTACTTC. J is TRBJ2-5 and V is TRBV7-2; the match to TRBD2 covers 11 bases. Germline assignment: CDR1 SGHTA and CDR2 FQGNSA. The CDR3 sequence is 18 residues long. The V and J ends lost 0 bases and 1 base, in that order; junction bases with no gene match: 7.

This rearrangement joins TRBV5-5 to TRBJ2-2; 10 bases fit TRBD2. The germline V gene encodes CDR1 SGHKS and CDR2 YYEKEE (reference sequence). This CDR3 spans 17 amino acids. The V and J ends lost 2 bases and 3 bases, in that order; junction bases with no gene match: 7. The CDR3 region has the DNA TGTGCCAGCAGCTTAAGCACTAGCGGGGCTTACACCGGGGAGCTGTTTTTT. It specifies CASSLSTSGAYTGELFF.

V is TRBV10-2 and J is TRBJ2-7, with D maybe TRBD2 (6 bases). Germline V gives CDR1 WSHSY, CDR2 SAAADI. Trimming shortened V by 1 base and J by 2 bases, and 9 bases separated the two germline ends. The CDR3 extends over 14 amino acids. This chain's CDR3 is CASSEWTTTYEQYF. The CDR3 DNA reads TGCGCCAGCAGTGAGTGGACTACCACCTACGAGCAGTACTTC.

This chain joins TRBV6-5 and TRBJ1-1; 9 nucleotides agree with TRBD1. CDR1 is MNHEY and CDR2 is SVGAGI in the germline V gene. The CDR3 contains 14 residues. The J segment lost 8 bases and the V segment lost 4 bases, leaving 8 bases of the junction unmatched. Here the CDR3 DNA reads TGTGCCAGCAGTTGGGGCCCGGGACAGGGAGAAGCTTTCTTT. This codes for CASSWGPGQGEAFF.

This chain joins TRBV25-1 and TRBJ1-2; the D is unclear. The CDR3 consists of 11 residues. The V and J ends lost 3 bases and 5 bases respectively, with 4 bases between them. CDR1 and CDR2 from the germline V gene are MGHDK and SYGVNS. As DNA, the CDR3 is TGTGCCAGCAGTGATATATATGGCTACACCTTC. Translation gives CASSDIYGYTF.

V is TRBV2 and J is TRBJ2-3, with 8 bases identical to TRBD2. Germline V gene data show CDR1 as SNHLY and CDR2 as FYNNEI. V was clipped by 1 base and J by 0 bases; unmatched bases: 9. This CDR3 is 18 amino acids long. The CDR3 here is CASSEVRIAGYSTDTQYF. The CDR3 DNA reads as TGTGCCAGCAGTGAAGTACGGATAGCGGGGTACAGCACAGATACGCAGTATTTT.

This clone has only a few counts. The chain links TRBV2 to TRBJ2-2, with TRBD2 identical over 8 bases. The CDR3 sequence is 15 residues long. V was clipped by 9 bases and J by 0 bases; unmatched bases: 6. Germline CDR1 reads SNHLY; CDR2 reads FYNNEI. CDR3: CASSQRGTNTGELFF. CDR3 DNA: TGTGCCAGTTCGCAGCGGGGGACGAACACCGGGGAGCTGTTTTTT.

V gene TRBV19 combines with J gene TRBJ2-7; 7 nucleotides match TRBD1. Germline-derived CDR1 and CDR2 are LNHDA and SQIVND (reference sequence). The CDR3 contains 13 residues. After removal of 3 bases from V and 6 bases from J, the junction contained 5 bases not matched to a gene. In nucleotides, the CDR3 is TGTGCCAGTAGTATGGGACAGCAATCCGAGCAGTACTTC. It specifies CASSMGQQSEQYF.

The rearrangement uses TRBV15 and TRBJ2-1, with 12 nucleotides matching TRBD2. This CDR3 is built from 18 residues. Germline V gene data show CDR1 as LNHNV and CDR2 as YYDKDF (reference sequence). V shed 0 bases, J shed 3 bases, and the junction held 6 bases outside the gene matches. The CDR3 nucleotides read TGTGCCACCAGCAGAGACACTGGACTAGCGGGAATCTACAATGAGCAGTTCTTC. Protein product: CATSRDTGLAGIYNEQFF. The whole variable domain, remainder taken from reference TRBV15 and TRBJ2-1, is DAMVIQNPRYQVTQFGKPVTLSCSQTLNHNVMYWYQQKSSQAPKLLFHYYDKDFNNEADTPDNFQSRRPNTSFCFLDIRSPGLGDTAMYLCATSRDTGLAGIYNEQFFGPGTRLTVL.

The chain is built from TRBV27 and TRBJ2-3; no definite D call. Germline CDR1 and CDR2: MNHEY and SMNVEV (reference sequence). V was shortened by 2 bases and J by 3 bases, with 6 bases between the two germline ends. The CDR3 contains 13 residues. The CDR3 region is CASSLISTDTQYF. The CDR3 DNA is TGTGCCAGCAGTTTAATTTCAACAGATACGCAGTATTTT.

The J gene is TRBJ2-3, the V gene TRBV5-5; 11 bases agree with TRBD1. Trimming took 5 bases from V and 0 from J; bases not matched to a gene: 8. The V gene's germline CDR1 is SGHKS and CDR2 YYEKEE (reference sequence). CDR3 size: 17 residues. The CDR3 loop is CASSPDRGQFSTDTQYF. As DNA, the CDR3 is TGTGCCAGCAGTCCGGACAGGGGGCAATTTAGCACAGATACGCAGTATTTT. The whole variable domain, remainder taken from reference TRBV5-5 and TRBJ2-3, is DAGVTQSPTHLIKTRGQQVTLRCSPISGHKSVSWYQQVLGQGPQFIFQYYEKEERGRGNFPDRFSARQFPNYSSELNVNALLLGDSALYLCASSPDRGQFSTDTQYFGPGTRLTVL.

This rearrangement joins TRBV10-3 to TRBJ2-6; unclear D gene. Germline CDR1 reads ENHRY; CDR2 reads SYGVKD. The CDR3 covers 18 residues. The germline V and J ends were trimmed by 5 bases and 5 bases, with 22 bases remaining between them. CDR3 sequence (DNA): TGTGCCATCAGTATCTTCGACTGTATACAAAGTAGGGCCAACGTCCTGACTTTC. It is translated as CAISIFDCIQSRANVLTF.

The V call is TRBV9, the J call TRBJ2-2; tentatively, D is TRBD2 (5 bases). The CDR3 has 14 residues. The V gene's germline CDR1 is SGDLS and CDR2 YYNGEE. V was cut by 4 bases and J by 6 bases, with 13 bases left in between. The DNA for the CDR3 is TGTGCCAGCAGCTTAACTAGTGCGGCCGGGGAGCTGTTTTTT. This codes for CASSLTSAAGELFF.

The V gene is TRBV18, the J gene TRBJ2-1; tentatively, D is TRBD1 (6 bases). The CDR3 runs 12 residues. V lost 0 bases, J lost 12 bases, and 9 bases lay in between. Per germline, CDR1 KGHSH and CDR2 LQKENI. The CDR3 protein is CASSPPRGRQFF. CDR3 coding DNA: TGTGCCAGCTCACCACCAAGGGGGAGGCAGTTCTTC.

V usage is TRBV5-1 and J usage is TRBJ2-1; 10 nucleotides match TRBD2. Germline CDR1 and CDR2: SGHRS and YFSETQ. The CDR3 sequence is 15 residues long. After removal of 1 base from V and 7 bases from J, the junction contained 5 bases not matched to a gene. In DNA, the CDR3 is TGCGCCAGCAGCTTGTCCCTAGCGGGAGAGAATGAGCAGTTCTTC. Residues: CASSLSLAGENEQFF.

The chain uses TRBV4-1 and TRBJ2-5; TRBD2 agrees at 9 bases. Trimming took 1 base from V and 0 from J; bases not matched to a gene: 6. Germline assignment: CDR1 MGHRA and CDR2 YSYEKL. The CDR3 sequence is 17 residues long. The CDR3 sequence is CASSQGLAETYQETQYF. In DNA, the CDR3 is TGCGCCAGCAGCCAAGGACTAGCGGAGACTTACCAAGAGACCCAGTACTTC.

This rearrangement joins TRBV4-1 to TRBJ2-3, with 12 nucleotides matching TRBD2. The CDR3 sequence is 17 residues long. Losses at the gene ends were 3 bases for V and 4 bases for J; bases not matched to a gene: 8. Germline loops: CDR1 MGHRA, CDR2 YSYEKL. The CDR3 sequence is CASSQELAGGPSDTQYF. DNA for the CDR3: TGCGCCAGCAGCCAGGAGCTAGCGGGGGGGCCTTCAGATACGCAGTATTTT.

By proportion, this clone is medium-sized. The chain uses TRBV29-1 and TRBJ2-1, with D uncertain. CDR1 and CDR2 (germline): SQVTM, ANQGSEA. The CDR3 contains 13 residues. The V gene lost 4 bases and the J gene lost 0 bases, with 7 bases spanning the gap. CDR3 sequence reads: CSVVVSSYNEQFF. CDR3 nucleotide sequence: TGCAGCGTTGTGGTTAGCTCCTACAATGAGCAGTTCTTC.